These 14 T cell receptor beta chains originate from one sample sequenced in a study of Ad26.COV2.S vaccination and SARS-CoV-2 variants. TCRdb keeps only in-frame clones here, not all; method: immunoSEQ multiplex PCR. The data contain about 350,000 clones, 75% to 90% of them seen just once; the ten biggest clones take up around a tenth. Treatment noted: some 20 received Ad26.COV2.S at low or high dose, single or two shots; roughly 5 received placebo; per-sample allocation not given. Day 63 after the first vaccine or placebo injection was the time point for sampling. The sequenced sample was peripheral blood, obtained in a trial of Ad26.COV2.S vaccine versus placebo. The source of these receptors is a person between 18 and 59 years old who received the Ad26.COV2.S COVID-19 vaccine or a placebo.

This clone has just one count. The rearrangement joins TRBV29-1 to TRBJ1-2; 7 bases match TRBD1. The CDR3 covers 16 residues. Germline CDR1 is SQVTM and CDR2 is ANQGSEA. Trimming at V came to 1 base and at J to 4 bases, leaving 12 bases not matched to a gene. In nucleotides, the CDR3 is TGCAGCGTTGAAGTCCGGAAACAGGGGATGGCCTATGGCTACACCTTC. Encoded protein: CSVEVRKQGMAYGYTF.

This chain joins TRBV7-6 and TRBJ2-3; D is undetermined. Germline V lookup: CDR1 SGHVS, CDR2 FNYEAQ. The V gene lost 5 bases and the J gene lost 0 bases, with 15 bases spanning the gap. The CDR3 length is 16 residues. CDR3 in DNA: TGTGCCAGCAGCCCCCCCGGGTCGACTAGCACAGATACGCAGTATTTT. Amino acids: CASSPPGSTSTDTQYF.

V gene TRBV20-1 combines with J gene TRBJ2-1; 12 bases fit TRBD2. V shed 3 bases, J shed 1 base, and the junction held 7 bases outside the gene matches. Germline lookup yields CDR1 DFQATT and CDR2 SNEGSKA (reference sequence). The CDR3 is 17 residues long. The CDR3 nucleotides are TGCAGTGCTAGTATGACTAGCGGGGGAATTTCCTACAATGAGCAGTTCTTC. Protein: CSASMTSGGISYNEQFF.

This sequence joins TRBV5-4 and TRBJ2-7; TRBD2 matches at 7 bases. Trimming at V came to 4 bases and at J to 0 bases, leaving 10 bases not matched to a gene. Per the germline V gene, CDR1 is SGHNT and CDR2 is YYREEE (reference sequence). The CDR3 consists of 16 residues. DNA for the CDR3: TGTGCCAGCAGCACCACTGGCGGGGGTAACTCCTACGAGCAGTACTTC. Translated, it gives CASSTTGGGNSYEQYF. The complete variable domain, with remaining parts taken from reference TRBV5-4 and TRBJ2-7, reads ETGVTQSPTHLIKTRGQQVTLRCSSQSGHNTVSWYQQALGQGPQFIFQYYREEENGRGNFPPRFSGLQFPNYSSELNVNALELDDSALYLCASSTTGGGNSYEQYFGPGTRLTVT.

This chain joins TRBV5-4 and TRBJ2-3, with D hard to call. Looked up from germline, CDR1 is SGHNT and CDR2 is YYREEE (reference sequence). With 5 bases removed from V and 6 bases from J, the gap between germline ends came to 10 bases. The CDR3 consists of 12 residues. The CDR3 protein is CASSYLEDTQYF. The CDR3 DNA is TGTGCCAGCAGTTATCTAGAGGATACGCAGTATTTT. Full variable domain (missing parts from reference TRBV5-4 and TRBJ2-3): ETGVTQSPTHLIKTRGQQVTLRCSSQSGHNTVSWYQQALGQGPQFIFQYYREEENGRGNFPPRFSGLQFPNYSSELNVNALELDDSALYLCASSYLEDTQYFGPGTRLTVL.

V usage is TRBV7-2 and J usage is TRBJ2-7; possibly TRBD2 for D (6 bases). Germline CDR1 and CDR2: SGHTA and FQGNSA. V lost 5 bases to trimming and J lost 6 bases, with 14 bases between them. The CDR3 has 13 amino acids. CDR3 amino acids: CASSPRLAAEQYF. The CDR3 bases are TGTGCCAGCAGCCCTAGGTTAGCGGCCGAGCAGTACTTC. Using reference TRBV7-2 and TRBJ2-7 for the parts outside the CDR3, the full variable domain is GAGVSQSPSNKVTEKGKDVELRCDPISGHTALYWYRQSLGQGLEFLIYFQGNSAPDKSGLPSDRFSAERTGGSVSTLTIQRTQQEDSAVYLCASSPRLAAEQYFGPGTRLTVT.

The genes are TRBV4-3 and TRBJ1-4; TRBD1 is a possible D gene (5 bases). CDR1 and CDR2 from the germline V gene are LGHNA and YSLEER. Deletions cut 0 bases from V and 11 bases from J, with 25 bases between. This CDR3 comprises 18 residues. CDR3: CASSQDRNGAGPNSKLFF. CDR3 sequence (DNA): TGCGCCAGCAGCCAAGACCGGAACGGGGCAGGCCCCAATTCGAAACTGTTTTTT.

V usage is TRBV7-2 and J usage is TRBJ1-5; no clear D. Germline values: CDR1 SGHTA, CDR2 FQGNSA. Trimming cost V 1 base and J 7 bases, with 17 bases left between them. CDR3 length equals 16 residues. The CDR3 nucleotides read TGTGCCAGCAGCTTAGGAGAAAACACTCGAAACCAGCCCCAGCATTTT. As protein: CASSLGENTRNQPQHF.

The J gene is TRBJ2-1, the V gene TRBV4-2, with a possible D match to TRBD2 (5 bases). The CDR3 length is 16 residues. The V gene lost 1 base and the J gene lost 4 bases, with 14 bases spanning the gap. Germline CDR1 and CDR2: LGHNA and YNFKEQ. DNA for the CDR3: TGTGCCAGCAGCCAAGTCGAGGGAGCCAAATACAATGAGCAGTTCTTC. Translating it yields CASSQVEGAKYNEQFF.

This clone has a count of ten or more. The chain joins TRBV28 to TRBJ1-5, with no clear D. CDR1 and CDR2 from the germline V gene are MDHEN and SYDVKM. With 4 bases removed from V and 9 bases from J, the gap between germline ends came to 25 bases. This CDR3 contains 17 residues. The CDR3 nucleotides read TGTGCCAGCAGTTGGGCACAAAGGACGGCCTTCGAGGTGCCCCAGCATTTT. Protein: CASSWAQRTAFEVPQHF.

The chain joins TRBV5-1 to TRBJ2-5; D is possibly TRBD1 or TRBD2 (6 bases each). The CDR3 extends over 15 amino acids. The V gene lost 0 bases and the J gene lost 4 bases, with 13 bases spanning the gap. CDR1 and CDR2 (germline): SGHRS, YFSETQ. This CDR3 reads CASSLGYGGTETQYF. CDR3 coding DNA: TGCGCCAGCAGCTTGGGATACGGGGGCACAGAGACCCAGTACTTC.

This rearrangement joins TRBV7-9 to TRBJ2-7; D is possibly TRBD1 (6 bases). The CDR3 consists of 13 residues. From germline, CDR1 is SEHNR and CDR2 FQNEAQ (reference sequence). Trimming stripped 5 bases from V and 3 bases from J, with 11 bases between. Written as DNA, the CDR3 is TGTGCCAGCAGCCCGGAAGGGGGCTACGAGCAGTACTTC. It encodes CASSPEGGYEQYF.

The rearrangement uses TRBV19 and TRBJ1-2; D gene ambiguous. V was shortened by 5 bases and J by 5 bases, with 21 bases between the two germline ends. CDR1 is LNHDA, CDR2 SQIVND, per germline (reference sequence). This CDR3 spans 16 amino acids. This CDR3 is CASSPNPLDLWYGYTF. The CDR3 DNA reads as TGTGCCAGTAGTCCAAACCCTTTGGACCTATGGTATGGCTACACCTTC.

This clone was seen more than once but under ten times. The chain recombines TRBV10-2 with TRBJ2-7, with D perhaps TRBD2 (8 bases). CDR3 length: 14 residues. Trimming took off 8 bases at V and 1 base at J, with 15 bases between the two ends. Per the germline V gene, CDR1 is WSHSY and CDR2 is SAAADI. The CDR3 region is CASRDSGGSYEQYF. CDR3 bases: TGCGCCAGCCGGGACAGCGGGGGTTCCTACGAGCAGTACTTC.